The 6 T cell receptor beta chains below all came from one sample that was sequenced in a study of T cell changes during pregnancy in multiple sclerosis. Sequenced by immunoSEQ multiplex PCR; TCRdb stores in-frame clones only, minus some. The profile shows 46,000 or so clones, around 93% of them singletons. The sequencing used CD8+ T cells from peripheral blood mononuclear cells, collected after pregnancy. These receptors were obtained from a female donor with multiple sclerosis, enrolled in a pregnancy study.

The table lists this clone with a count of one. The chain is built from TRBV15 and TRBJ2-1, with TRBD2 as a possible D gene (6 bases). Trimming took off 0 bases at V and 4 bases at J, with 16 bases between the two ends. This CDR3 has 17 amino acids. CDR1 LNHNV and CDR2 YYDKDF come from the germline V gene (reference sequence). CDR3 sequence (DNA): TGTGCCACCAGCAGAGATATGAATAGCGGACTGTACAATGAGCAGTTCTTC. This translates into CATSRDMNSGLYNEQFF.

The chain joins TRBV5-1 to TRBJ2-7, with D perhaps TRBD1 (7 bases). The CDR3 extends over 14 amino acids. Per the germline V gene, CDR1 is SGHRS and CDR2 is YFSETQ. Deletions cut 2 bases from V and 6 bases from J, with 15 bases between. This CDR3 is CASSFAGQRTEQYF. DNA for the CDR3: TGCGCCAGCAGCTTTGCGGGACAGAGGACCGAGCAGTACTTC.

The V call is TRBV6-1, the J call TRBJ2-1; 9 positions agree with TRBD1. The CDR3 sequence is 14 residues long. V gave up 6 bases and J gave up 12 bases; unmatched junction bases: 12. From germline, CDR1 is MNHNS and CDR2 SASEGT. The CDR3 DNA sequence: TGTGCCAGCAGGCCCTGGGACAGGGTGGTTATGCAGTTCTTC. This gives the protein CASRPWDRVVMQFF.

The rearrangement links TRBV6-5 to TRBJ1-1; D is ambiguous. The V and J ends lost 10 bases and 0 bases respectively, with 12 bases between them. In germline, CDR1 is MNHEY, CDR2 SVGAGI. The CDR3 has 13 amino acids. The CDR3 coding sequence is TGTGCCACCGGCGGGTCCATGAACACTGAAGCTTTCTTT. It specifies CATGGSMNTEAFF.

This clone appeared a single time. The chain is built from TRBV19 and TRBJ1-5; TRBD1 aligns across 9 bases. Germline V gene sequence: CDR1 LNHDA, CDR2 SQIVND (reference sequence). The V segment lost 5 bases and the J segment 6 bases; nucleotides outside the gene matches: 11. The CDR3 has 16 amino acids. CDR3 sequence (DNA): TGTGCCAGTAGTGCGTCACAGGGGGCGCGAGGTCAGCCCCAGCATTTT. Its translation is CASSASQGARGQPQHF.

This chain links TRBV19 with TRBJ1-1, with no clear D. There are 15 residues in the CDR3. From germline, CDR1 is LNHDA and CDR2 SQIVND (reference sequence). Trimming removed 3 bases from V and 1 base from J, with 12 bases in between. The CDR3: CASSIGVSENTEAFF. CDR3 DNA: TGTGCCAGTAGTATTGGAGTCTCGGAGAACACTGAAGCTTTCTTT.